The 16 T cell receptor beta chains listed next were all sequenced from one sample in a study of blood T cells in healthy people across ages. A J-beta primer mix and a sample-barcoded 5' primer were used in a second PCR of about 7 to 12 cycles. TCRdb passed the 5' RACE reads through MiXCR, listing each CDR3 protein once. The sample contains 1,800,000 or so distinct CDR3 sequences, around 40% of which appear only once. Sequenced: blood. These receptors were taken from a human donor in good health.

This clonotype was observed a single time. The chain links TRBV6-6 to TRBJ2-1; possible D gene TRBD1, 6 bases. Trimming removed 2 bases from V and 4 bases from J, with 9 bases in between. This CDR3 spans 14 amino acids. Germline CDR1 MNHNY, CDR2 SVGAGI (reference sequence). The CDR3: CASSYQQGYNEQFF. In DNA, the CDR3 is TGTGCCAGCAGTTACCAGCAGGGGTACAATGAGCAGTTCTTC.

The V call is TRBV20-1, the J call TRBJ2-1, with D possibly being TRBD1 or TRBD2 (5 bases each). Germline V gene sequence: CDR1 DFQATT, CDR2 SNEGSKA (reference sequence). This CDR3 is 15 amino acids long. Trimming took 5 bases from V and 4 from J, leaving 18 bases between them. The CDR3 sequence is CSAVAGTLVYNEQFF. DNA for the CDR3: TGCAGTGCTGTCGCCGGGACCCTGGTTTACAATGAGCAGTTCTTC.

On this clonotype itself: A much larger clone is a single base away; this may be a read error. V is TRBV12-3 or TRBV12-4 and J is TRBJ2-1, with D uncertain. V lost 3 bases to trimming and J lost 8 bases, with 5 bases between them. This CDR3 region has 11 residues. CDR3 residues: CASSLMDEQFF. DNA for the CDR3: TGTGCCAGCAGTTTGATGGATGAGCAGTTCTTC.

This chain connects TRBV29-1 to TRBJ2-5, with D tentatively TRBD2 (6 bases). CDR1 and CDR2 (germline): SQVTM, ANQGSEA. Between the trimmed V and J ends, which lost 8 bases and 0 bases, there was a span of 16 bases. The CDR3 loop spans 14 amino acids. The CDR3 loop reads CSLGRGGNQETQYF. The DNA for the CDR3 is TGCAGCCTCGGCCGTGGGGGGAACCAAGAGACCCAGTACTTC.

Only a few counts were recorded for this clonotype. This chain connects TRBV6-1 to TRBJ1-2; TRBD1 aligns across 10 bases. The CDR3 loop spans 15 amino acids. The germline CDR1 and CDR2 sequences are MNHNS and SASEGT. J gave up 6 bases and V 3 bases, and 7 bases lay outside the gene matches. CDR3: CASSDGTGVSDGYTF. CDR3 sequence (DNA): TGTGCCAGCAGTGACGGGACAGGGGTCTCGGATGGCTACACCTTC.

In its sample, this clonotype was seen a few times. V usage is TRBV9 and J usage is TRBJ2-3; a weak D match, TRBD1 (6 bases). Germline lookup yields CDR1 SGDLS and CDR2 YYNGEE. V shed 3 bases and J shed 6 bases, with 23 bases lying between them. The CDR3 totals 17 residues. The CDR3 DNA reads as TGTGCCAGCAGCGGCATAGGGGACACTACCTCAAGGGATACGCAGTATTTT. As protein: CASSGIGDTTSRDTQYF.

The chain recombines TRBV4-1 with TRBJ2-2, with TRBD1 identical over 7 bases. The J segment lost 7 bases and the V segment lost 3 bases, leaving 14 bases of the junction unmatched. From germline, CDR1 is MGHRA and CDR2 YSYEKL. The CDR3 is 17 amino acids. CDR3 sequence: CASSHLIQGRRRGELFF. The CDR3 coding sequence is TGCGCCAGCAGCCACCTCATACAGGGGAGAAGACGCGGGGAGCTGTTTTTT.

The rearrangement joins TRBV7-2 to TRBJ1-4; no firm D call. From germline, CDR1 is SGHTA and CDR2 FQGNSA. The CDR3 loop spans 13 amino acids. Trimming shortened V by 2 bases and J by 8 bases, and 9 bases separated the two germline ends. The CDR3 DNA sequence: TGTGCCAGCAGCTTAAGCTCCCAAGAAAAACTGTTTTTT. The encoded protein is CASSLSSQEKLFF.

The chain recombines TRBV5-1 with TRBJ1-1; D unresolved. This CDR3 region has 15 residues. CDR1 and CDR2 (germline): SGHRS, YFSETQ. V was shortened by 4 bases and J by 4 bases, with 17 bases between the two germline ends. CDR3 region: CASSVLVGVGTEAFF. CDR3 DNA sequence: TGCGCCAGCAGCGTGCTCGTCGGGGTGGGCACTGAAGCTTTCTTT. Full variable domain (outside the CDR3, taken from reference TRBV5-1 and TRBJ1-1): KAGVTQTPRYLIKTRGQQVTLSCSPISGHRSVSWYQQTPGQGLQFLFEYFSETQRNKGNFPGRFSGRQFSNSRSEMNVSTLELGDSALYLCASSVLVGVGTEAFFGQGTRLTVV.

The gene calls are TRBV29-1 and TRBJ1-1; D is unresolved. CDR3 size: 14 residues. Per germline, CDR1 SQVTM and CDR2 ANQGSEA. Trimming took off 6 bases at V and 1 base at J, with 15 bases between the two ends. The CDR3 here is CSVERSAGNTEAFF. CDR3 coding DNA: TGCAGCGTAGAGAGGTCAGCCGGGAACACTGAAGCTTTCTTT. The full variable domain, completed using reference TRBV29-1 and TRBJ1-1, is SAVISQKPSRDICQRGTSLTIQCQVDSQVTMMFWYRQQPGQSLTLIATANQGSEATYESGFVIDKFPISRPNLTFSTLTVSNMSPEDSSIYLCSVERSAGNTEAFFGQGTRLTVV.

The chain couples TRBV6-5 to TRBJ2-5; D is perhaps TRBD2 (6 bases). Trimming stripped 6 bases from V and 5 bases from J, with 13 bases between. The CDR3 contains 13 residues. Germline V gene data show CDR1 as MNHEY and CDR2 as SVGAGI. The CDR3 is CASSRLVWETQYF. In DNA form, the CDR3 reads TGTGCCAGCAGCCGACTAGTTTGGGAGACCCAGTACTTC.

The chain combines TRBV28 with TRBJ2-1; 7 nucleotides agree with TRBD2. CDR3 length equals 17 residues. After removal of 6 bases from V and 0 bases from J, the junction contained 11 bases not matched to a gene. CDR1 and CDR2 (germline): MDHEN, SYDVKM. CDR3 nucleotides: TGTGCCAGCAGCCCAACGCGGGGGAAAATCTCCTACAATGAGCAGTTCTTC. It translates to CASSPTRGKISYNEQFF.

This clonotype was seen a handful of times. A junction end diverges from the germline sequence, so it may reflect a read error. The V gene is TRBV7-2, the J gene TRBJ2-4; the D gene is possibly TRBD2 (6 bases). Germline CDR1 SGHTA, CDR2 FQGNSA. The CDR3 runs 14 residues. This chain's CDR3 is CASSLVGGENIQYF. In DNA, the CDR3 is TGTGCCAGCAGCTTAGTCGGGGGAGAAAATATTCAGTACTTC.

To note about this clonotype: A read error may be the cause here, since a much bigger clone is one base away. The final CDR3 position lacks the conserved phenylalanine or tryptophan, pointing to a likely read error. The J gene is TRBJ1-1, the V gene TRBV12-3 or TRBV12-4, with D maybe TRBD1 (6 bases). There are 14 residues in the CDR3. With 3 bases removed from V and 1 base from J, the gap between germline ends came to 9 bases. The CDR3 spells CASSLVGQNTEAFV. The CDR3 DNA reads TGTGCCAGCAGTTTGGTGGGACAGAACACTGAAGCTTTCGTT.

The chain uses TRBV12-3 or TRBV12-4 and TRBJ1-1, with D unclear. V was shortened by 3 bases and J by 1 base, with 15 bases between the two germline ends. The CDR3 runs 16 residues. The CDR3 DNA reads TGTGCCAGCAGTTTCCGGCAGGTGGGTTCGAACACTGAAGCTTTCTTT. Protein sequence: CASSFRQVGSNTEAFF.

This clonotype was recorded a few times. This chain connects TRBV9 to TRBJ1-1; D ambiguous. The V end lost 3 bases, the J end lost 7 bases, and 13 bases lay between the germline ends. Germline V gene data show CDR1 as SGDLS and CDR2 as YYNGEE. This CDR3 is built from 13 residues. The CDR3 loop is CASSATPRGEAFF. The CDR3 nucleotides read TGTGCCAGCAGCGCAACACCCCGGGGTGAAGCTTTCTTT.